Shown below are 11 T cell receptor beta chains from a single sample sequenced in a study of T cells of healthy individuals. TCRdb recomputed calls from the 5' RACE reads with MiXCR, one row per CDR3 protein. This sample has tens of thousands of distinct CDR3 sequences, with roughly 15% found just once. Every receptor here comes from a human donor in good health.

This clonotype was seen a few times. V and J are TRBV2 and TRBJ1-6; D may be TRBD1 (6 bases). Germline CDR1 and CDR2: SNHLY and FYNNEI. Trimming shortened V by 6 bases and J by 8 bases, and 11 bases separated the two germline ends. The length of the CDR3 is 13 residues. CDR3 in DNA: TGTGCCAGCAGCTTGGACAGTGATTCACCCCTCCACTTT. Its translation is CASSLDSDSPLHF.

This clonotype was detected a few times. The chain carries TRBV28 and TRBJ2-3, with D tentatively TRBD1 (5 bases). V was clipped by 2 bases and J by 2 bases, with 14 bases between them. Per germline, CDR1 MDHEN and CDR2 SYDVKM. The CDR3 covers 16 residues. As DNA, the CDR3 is TGTGCCAGCAGTTTAAAGGGCAGGGCGTCCACAGATACGCAGTATTTT. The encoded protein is CASSLKGRASTDTQYF. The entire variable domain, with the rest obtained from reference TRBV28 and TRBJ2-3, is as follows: DVKVTQSSRYLVKRTGEKVFLECVQDMDHENMFWYRQDPGLGLRLIYFSYDVKMKEKGDIPEGYSVSREKKERFSLILESASTNQTSMYLCASSLKGRASTDTQYFGPGTRLTVL.

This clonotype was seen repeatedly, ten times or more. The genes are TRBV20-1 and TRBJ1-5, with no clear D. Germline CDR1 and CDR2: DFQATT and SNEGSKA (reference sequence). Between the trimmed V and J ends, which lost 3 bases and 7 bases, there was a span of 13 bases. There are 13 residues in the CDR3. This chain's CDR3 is CSASFSGDQPQHF. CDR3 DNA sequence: TGCAGTGCTAGTTTTTCCGGAGACCAGCCCCAGCATTTT.

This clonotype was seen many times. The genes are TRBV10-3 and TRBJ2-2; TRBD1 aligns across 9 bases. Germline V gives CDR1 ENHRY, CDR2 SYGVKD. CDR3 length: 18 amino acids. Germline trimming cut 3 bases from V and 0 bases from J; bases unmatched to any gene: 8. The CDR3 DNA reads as TGTGCCATCAGTGATTACGCCGGGACAGGGTCGAACACCGGGGAGCTGTTTTTT. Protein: CAISDYAGTGSNTGELFF.

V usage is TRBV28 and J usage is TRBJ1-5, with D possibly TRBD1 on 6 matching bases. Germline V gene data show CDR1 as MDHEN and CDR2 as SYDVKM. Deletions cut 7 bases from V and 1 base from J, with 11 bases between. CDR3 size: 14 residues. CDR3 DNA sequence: TGTGCCAGCAACCCAGGGGTCAGCAATCAGCCCCAGCATTTT. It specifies CASNPGVSNQPQHF. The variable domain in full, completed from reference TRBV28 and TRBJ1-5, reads DVKVTQSSRYLVKRTGEKVFLECVQDMDHENMFWYRQDPGLGLRLIYFSYDVKMKEKGDIPEGYSVSREKKERFSLILESASTNQTSMYLCASNPGVSNQPQHFGDGTRLSIL.

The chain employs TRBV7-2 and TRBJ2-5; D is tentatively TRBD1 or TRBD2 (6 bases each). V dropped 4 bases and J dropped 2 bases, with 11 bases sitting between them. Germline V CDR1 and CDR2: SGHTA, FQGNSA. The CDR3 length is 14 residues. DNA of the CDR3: TGTGCCAGCAGCTCAACAGGGACTCAAGAGACCCAGTACTTC. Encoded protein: CASSSTGTQETQYF.

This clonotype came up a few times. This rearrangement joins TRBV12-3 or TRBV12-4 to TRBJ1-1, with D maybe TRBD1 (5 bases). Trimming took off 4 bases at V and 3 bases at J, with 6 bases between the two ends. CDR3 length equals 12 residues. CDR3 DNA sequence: TGTGCCAGCAGTTGGGGGGACACTGAAGCTTTCTTT. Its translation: CASSWGDTEAFF.

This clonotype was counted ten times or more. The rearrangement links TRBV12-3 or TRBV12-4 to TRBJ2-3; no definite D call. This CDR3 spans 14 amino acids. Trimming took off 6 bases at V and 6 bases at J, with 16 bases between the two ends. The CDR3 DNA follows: TGTGCCAGCAGAGCATCTCTTTTTCAGGATACGCAGTATTTT. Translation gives CASRASLFQDTQYF.

The CDR3 DNA reads TGTGCCAGCTCACCACTGACTAGCGGAGACTACAATGAGCAGTTCTTC. The encoded protein is CASSPLTSGDYNEQFF. The V call is TRBV18, the J call TRBJ2-1, with TRBD2 matching 9 bases. J gave up 3 bases and V 1 base, and 4 bases lay outside the gene matches. The CDR3 runs to 16 residues. Germline values: CDR1 KGHSH, CDR2 LQKENI. Looking up the rest from reference TRBV18 and TRBJ2-1 gives the full variable domain: NAGVMQNPRHLVRRRGQEARLRCSPMKGHSHVYWYRQLPEEGLKFMVYLQKENIIDESGMPKERFSAEFPKEGPSILRIQQVVRGDSAAYFCASSPLTSGDYNEQFFGPGTRLTVL.

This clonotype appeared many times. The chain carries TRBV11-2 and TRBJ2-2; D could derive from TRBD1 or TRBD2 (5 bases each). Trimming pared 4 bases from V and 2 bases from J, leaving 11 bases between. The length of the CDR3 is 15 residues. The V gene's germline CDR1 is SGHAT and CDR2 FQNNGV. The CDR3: CASSSGTFNTGELFF. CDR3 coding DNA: TGTGCCAGCAGCTCCGGGACCTTTAACACCGGGGAGCTGTTTTTT.

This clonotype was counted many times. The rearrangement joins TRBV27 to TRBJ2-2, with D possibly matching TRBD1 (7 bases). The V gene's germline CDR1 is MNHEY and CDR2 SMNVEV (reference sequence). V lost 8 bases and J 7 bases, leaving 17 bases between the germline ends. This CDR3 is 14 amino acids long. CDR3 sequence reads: CASGQGGLVGELFF. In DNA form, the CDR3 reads TGTGCCAGCGGTCAGGGGGGCCTCGTCGGGGAGCTGTTTTTT.